This is a list of T cell receptor beta chains from one sample in a study of beta chain features in type 1 diabetes. TCRdb's copy holds only in-frame clones and misses some; the assay was immunoSEQ multiplex PCR. This table has hundreds of thousands of clones, more than 12% appearing once. Sequenced material: naive CD4+ T cells from blood. The origin of the receptors is a young man with type 1 diabetes. Each CDR3 is given with its conserved first and last residue. Each record gives: D gene, V gene, J gene, clone size, CDR3 DNA, CDR3 protein. A D gene is named only where the DNA matches it firmly. Rows give clone size only sometimes, using once, few, many, or a class for an expanded clone.

d_gene: .
v_gene: TRBV12-2
j_gene: TRBJ2-7
abundance: .
CDR3nt: TGTGCAAGTCGCTTAGCGGTAGGGCACGAGCAGTACTTC
CDR3aa: CASRLAVGHEQYF

d_gene: .
v_gene: TRBV5-4
j_gene: TRBJ2-5
abundance: .
CDR3nt: TGTGCCAGCAGCTTGGTAATGGGTGAGACCCAGTACTTC
CDR3aa: CASSLVMGETQYF

d_gene: .
v_gene: TRBV9
j_gene: TRBJ2-1
abundance: few
CDR3nt: TGTGCCAGCAGCGTGAGAGGGTGGGCCTGGGATGAGCAGTTCTTC
CDR3aa: CASSVRGWAWDEQFF

d_gene: .
v_gene: TRBV18
j_gene: TRBJ2-1
abundance: .
CDR3nt: TGTGCCAGCTCACCACCGGGGTACAATGAGCAGTTCTTC
CDR3aa: CASSPPGYNEQFF

d_gene: .
v_gene: TRBV9
j_gene: TRBJ2-1
abundance: .
CDR3nt: TGTGCCAGCAGCGTCCGGGACAAATACAATGAGCAGTTCTTC
CDR3aa: CASSVRDKYNEQFF

d_gene: .
v_gene: TRBV10-3
j_gene: TRBJ2-6
abundance: few
CDR3nt: TGTGCCATCAACTTGGAGTCTTCTGGGGCCAACGTCCTGACTTTC
CDR3aa: CAINLESSGANVLTF

d_gene: .
v_gene: TRBV30
j_gene: TRBJ1-1
abundance: few
CDR3nt: TGTGCCTGGAGTGTACGATCAGGACTTCACCCAAGCTTGATAAAAGCTTTCTTT
CDR3aa: CAWSVRSGLHPSLIKAFF

d_gene: .
v_gene: TRBV30
j_gene: TRBJ1-5
abundance: few
CDR3nt: TGTGCCTGGAGTTCTGATAACGGGGTCAATCAGCCCCAGCATTTT
CDR3aa: CAWSSDNGVNQPQHF

d_gene: .
v_gene: TRBV7-9
j_gene: TRBJ2-7
abundance: few
CDR3nt: TGTGCCAGCAGCTCGATATCCTACGAGCAGTACTTC
CDR3aa: CASSSISYEQYF

d_gene: .
v_gene: TRBV9
j_gene: TRBJ1-6
abundance: .
CDR3nt: TGTGCCAGCAGCGTAGGAACCGGGGGTGCGCCCCTCCACTTT
CDR3aa: CASSVGTGGAPLHF

d_gene: TRBD1
v_gene: TRBV7-9
j_gene: TRBJ2-7
abundance: few
CDR3nt: TGTGCCAGCAGCCGACAACCGGGACAGGGGGCATTGTTGTCGTACTTC
CDR3aa: CASSRQPGQGALLSYF

d_gene: .
v_gene: TRBV7-9
j_gene: TRBJ1-4
abundance: few
CDR3nt: TGTGCCAGCAGCTTATGGGCTAATGAAAAACTGTTTTTT
CDR3aa: CASSLWANEKLFF

d_gene: TRBD2
v_gene: TRBV19
j_gene: TRBJ2-1
abundance: .
CDR3nt: TGTGCCAGTACTAAAGGGACAGCGGGAGGGCCATGGGATGAGCAGTTCTTC
CDR3aa: CASTKGTAGGPWDEQFF

d_gene: .
v_gene: TRBV29-1
j_gene: TRBJ2-3
abundance: few
CDR3nt: TGCAGCGCAGAGGGGGTCGGGGGGCCGACAAATACGCAGTATTTT
CDR3aa: CSAEGVGGPTNTQYF

d_gene: .
v_gene: TRBV30
j_gene: TRBJ1-1
abundance: .
CDR3nt: TGTGCCTGGAGTGTACTGGGACTGAACACTGAAGCTTTCTTT
CDR3aa: CAWSVLGLNTEAFF

d_gene: .
v_gene: TRBV4-2
j_gene: TRBJ2-7
abundance: few
CDR3nt: TGTGCCAGCAGCCAAGGGACGAACCACGAGCAGTACTTC
CDR3aa: CASSQGTNHEQYF

d_gene: TRBD1
v_gene: TRBV7-2
j_gene: TRBJ2-3
abundance: .
CDR3nt: TGTGCCAGCAGCCCGACAGGGGGACAAGATACGCAGTATTTT
CDR3aa: CASSPTGGQDTQYF

d_gene: TRBD2
v_gene: TRBV7-9
j_gene: TRBJ2-7
abundance: .
CDR3nt: TGTGCCAGCTCCCGGGAGGCAGCTAATGATCTCTCCTACGAGCAGTACTTC
CDR3aa: CASSREAANDLSYEQYF

d_gene: .
v_gene: TRBV5-1
j_gene: TRBJ2-3
abundance: .
CDR3nt: TGCGCCAGCAGCCAAGGAGGGGGCGCAGATACGCAGTATTTT
CDR3aa: CASSQGGGADTQYF

d_gene: .
v_gene: TRBV11-2
j_gene: TRBJ1-5
abundance: few
CDR3nt: TGTGCCAGCAGCTTAGATCTGGATCAGCCCCAGCATTTT
CDR3aa: CASSLDLDQPQHF

d_gene: .
v_gene: TRBV6-1
j_gene: TRBJ1-1
abundance: few
CDR3nt: TGTGCCAGCAGTGAAACTGGGTTCACTGAAGCTTTCTTT
CDR3aa: CASSETGFTEAFF

d_gene: TRBD2
v_gene: TRBV6-1
j_gene: TRBJ2-1
abundance: .
CDR3nt: TGTGCCAGCATGGGACTAGCGGGCTTCTACAATGAGCAGTTCTTC
CDR3aa: CASMGLAGFYNEQFF

d_gene: .
v_gene: TRBV11-3
j_gene: TRBJ2-6
abundance: few
CDR3nt: TGTGCCAGCAGCGTCGGGCAGGGACTCTCTGGGGCCAACGTCCTGACTTTC
CDR3aa: CASSVGQGLSGANVLTF

d_gene: .
v_gene: TRBV29-1
j_gene: TRBJ1-1
abundance: .
CDR3nt: TGCAGCGCTTTCCATGGGGACACTGAAGCTTTCTTT
CDR3aa: CSAFHGDTEAFF

d_gene: TRBD1
v_gene: TRBV4-3
j_gene: TRBJ2-1
abundance: .
CDR3nt: TGCGCCAGCAGCCAAGTTCCGGGACAGGGCCTGTTCTTC
CDR3aa: CASSQVPGQGLFF

d_gene: TRBD2
v_gene: TRBV29-1
j_gene: TRBJ2-1
abundance: .
CDR3nt: TGCAGCGTTGAAGAAGGACTAGGCGGGCAGCAGTTCTTC
CDR3aa: CSVEEGLGGQQFF

d_gene: .
v_gene: TRBV30
j_gene: TRBJ2-1
abundance: few
CDR3nt: TGTGCCGCCCAGGGGGGCGAGCAGTTCTTC
CDR3aa: CAAQGGEQFF

d_gene: .
v_gene: TRBV2
j_gene: TRBJ2-2
abundance: .
CDR3nt: TGTGCCAGCAGGCGAGACGGGGGGCTGAACACCGGGGAGCTGTTTTTT
CDR3aa: CASRRDGGLNTGELFF

d_gene: TRBD1
v_gene: TRBV30
j_gene: TRBJ2-5
abundance: few
CDR3nt: TGTGCCTCCTCCGGGACAGGGAAGACCCAGTACTTC
CDR3aa: CASSGTGKTQYF

d_gene: TRBD2
v_gene: TRBV29-1
j_gene: TRBJ2-1
abundance: few
CDR3nt: TGCAGCGTGCCGGGACTAGCGGGAGATAGTGAGCAGTTCTTC
CDR3aa: CSVPGLAGDSEQFF

d_gene: TRBD1
v_gene: TRBV27
j_gene: TRBJ2-1
abundance: few
CDR3nt: TGTGCCAGCAGTCTCGCAGGGGGCTATGAGCAGTTCTTC
CDR3aa: CASSLAGGYEQFF

d_gene: .
v_gene: TRBV4-1
j_gene: TRBJ2-1
abundance: few
CDR3nt: TGCGCCAGCAGCCCCAAAGCGGATCACAATGAGCAGTTCTTC
CDR3aa: CASSPKADHNEQFF

d_gene: TRBD1
v_gene: TRBV15
j_gene: TRBJ1-1
abundance: few
CDR3nt: TGTGCCACCAGCAAGGCTATCGCTACTACAGGGGTTGGGGCTTTCTTT
CDR3aa: CATSKAIATTGVGAFF

d_gene: .
v_gene: TRBV7-9
j_gene: TRBJ2-7
abundance: few
CDR3nt: TGTGCCAGCAGCGGGGCCGGACAGTCCTACGAGCAGTACTTC
CDR3aa: CASSGAGQSYEQYF

d_gene: TRBD1
v_gene: TRBV23-1
j_gene: TRBJ1-4
abundance: .
CDR3nt: TGCGCCAGCAGTCCCCCAGGGCCCGGGACAGGGGGCAAAAAACTGTTTTTT
CDR3aa: CASSPPGPGTGGKKLFF

d_gene: TRBD1
v_gene: TRBV6-5
j_gene: TRBJ1-1
abundance: .
CDR3nt: TGTGCCAGCAGTTTCACCGGGACAGGGACTCGGGGGGCTTTCTTT
CDR3aa: CASSFTGTGTRGAFF

d_gene: .
v_gene: TRBV30
j_gene: TRBJ1-5
abundance: few
CDR3nt: TGTGCCTGGAGTGCAATGGACCGAATTAGCAATCAGCCCCAGCATTTT
CDR3aa: CAWSAMDRISNQPQHF

d_gene: TRBD2
v_gene: TRBV5-4
j_gene: TRBJ2-7
abundance: .
CDR3nt: TGTGCCAGCAGCCCAAGTCTTCGGACTAGTCACTACGAGCAGTACTTC
CDR3aa: CASSPSLRTSHYEQYF

d_gene: .
v_gene: TRBV9
j_gene: TRBJ1-3
abundance: few
CDR3nt: TGTGCCAGCAGCGTAGGTGACACCATATATTTT
CDR3aa: CASSVGDTIYF

d_gene: .
v_gene: TRBV18
j_gene: TRBJ2-3
abundance: few
CDR3nt: TGTGCCAGCTCCGGACGAGGGATACGCACAGATACGCAGTATTTT
CDR3aa: CASSGRGIRTDTQYF